This T cell receptor (beta chain) was recovered during a study of Ad26.COV2.S vaccination and SARS-CoV-2 variants. Trimming cost V 0 bases and J 2 bases, with 8 bases left between them. CDR1 LGHNA and CDR2 YSLEER come from the germline V gene. There are 15 residues in the CDR3. Remarks on this clone: Its cognate antigen is unknown.

This table comes from immunoSEQ multiplex PCR, and its TCRdb copy is limited to in-frame clones, with some not included. This sample has fewer than 500,000 clones, with 80% to 95% found just once. Findings and limits, study-wide: Vaccinees displayed broader spike-specific TCR repertoires than placebo recipients. Across vaccine and placebo recipients, the breadth of non-spike TCRs was similar.

Regarding treatment: some 20 received Ad26.COV2.S at low or high dose, single or two shots; several received placebo; per-sample allocation not given. The study sampled participants on day 63 after the first vaccine or placebo injection. This TCR was recovered from a person between 18 and 65 years old who received the Ad26.COV2.S COVID-19 vaccine or a placebo. This chain joins TRBV4-3 and TRBJ2-4, with D possibly being TRBD1 (6 bases). The sequenced sample was peripheral blood, obtained in a trial of Ad26.COV2.S vaccine versus placebo. The DNA for the CDR3 is TGCGCCAGCAGCCAAGATCGGGACACCAAAAACATTCAGTACTTC. The encoded protein is CASSQDRDTKNIQYF.